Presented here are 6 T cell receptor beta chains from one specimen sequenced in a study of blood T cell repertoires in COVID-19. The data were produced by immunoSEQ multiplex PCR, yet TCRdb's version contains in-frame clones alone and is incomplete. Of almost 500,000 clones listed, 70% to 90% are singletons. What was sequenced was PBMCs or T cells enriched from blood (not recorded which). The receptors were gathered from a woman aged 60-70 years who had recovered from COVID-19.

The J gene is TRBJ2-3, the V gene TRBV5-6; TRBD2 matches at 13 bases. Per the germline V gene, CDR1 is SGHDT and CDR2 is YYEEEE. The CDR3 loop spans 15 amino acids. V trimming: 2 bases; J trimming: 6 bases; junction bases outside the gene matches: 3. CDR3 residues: CASSLTSGGVDTQYF. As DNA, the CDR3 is TGTGCCAGCAGCTTAACTAGCGGGGGGGTGGATACGCAGTATTTT. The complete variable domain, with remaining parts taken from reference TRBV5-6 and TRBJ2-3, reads DAGVTQSPTHLIKTRGQQVTLRCSPKSGHDTVSWYQQALGQGPQFIFQYYEEEERQRGNFPDRFSGHQFPNYSSELNVNALLLGDSALYLCASSLTSGGVDTQYFGPGTRLTVL.

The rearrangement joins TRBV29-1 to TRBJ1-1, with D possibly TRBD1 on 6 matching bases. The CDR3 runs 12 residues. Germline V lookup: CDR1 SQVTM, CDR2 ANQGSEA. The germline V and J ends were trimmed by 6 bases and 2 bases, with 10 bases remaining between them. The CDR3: CSVDSVNTEAFF. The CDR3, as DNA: TGCAGCGTGGACAGCGTAAACACTGAAGCTTTCTTT.

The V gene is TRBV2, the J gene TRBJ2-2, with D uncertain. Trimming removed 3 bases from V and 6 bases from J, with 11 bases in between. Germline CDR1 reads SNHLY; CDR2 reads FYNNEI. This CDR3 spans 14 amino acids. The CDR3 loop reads CASSESGFAGELFF. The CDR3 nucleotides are TGTGCCAGCAGTGAGTCAGGTTTCGCCGGGGAGCTGTTTTTT.

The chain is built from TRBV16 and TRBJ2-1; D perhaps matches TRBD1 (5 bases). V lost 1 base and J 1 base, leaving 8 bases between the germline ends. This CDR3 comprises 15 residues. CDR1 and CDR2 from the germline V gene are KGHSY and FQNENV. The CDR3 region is CASSQLKGSYNEQFF. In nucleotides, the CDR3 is TGTGCCAGCAGCCAATTAAAGGGGTCCTACAATGAGCAGTTCTTC. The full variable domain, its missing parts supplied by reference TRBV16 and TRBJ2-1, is GEEVAQTPKHLVRGEGQKAKLYCAPIKGHSYVFWYQQVLKNEFKFLISFQNENVFDETGMPKERFSAKCLPNSPCSLEIQATKLEDSAVYFCASSQLKGSYNEQFFGPGTRLTVL.

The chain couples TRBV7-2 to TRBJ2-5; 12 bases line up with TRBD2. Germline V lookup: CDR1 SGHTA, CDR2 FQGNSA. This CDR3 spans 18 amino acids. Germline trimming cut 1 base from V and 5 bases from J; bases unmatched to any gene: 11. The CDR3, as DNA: TGTGCCAGCAGCTTAGAATGGCTAGCGGGGGGGCGTGTGGAGACCCAGTACTTC. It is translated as CASSLEWLAGGRVETQYF.

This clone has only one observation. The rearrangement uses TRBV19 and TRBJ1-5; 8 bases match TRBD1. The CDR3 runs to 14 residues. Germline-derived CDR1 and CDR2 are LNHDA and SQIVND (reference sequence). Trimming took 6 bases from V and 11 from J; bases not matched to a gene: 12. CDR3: CASSAQGASLTQHF. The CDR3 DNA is TGTGCCAGTAGCGCCCAGGGGGCCTCTTTGACCCAGCATTTT.